This T cell receptor (beta chain) was sequenced during a study of early T cells in non-severe SARS-CoV-2 infection. The length of the CDR3 is 15 residues. With 2 bases clipped from V and 2 bases from J, the junction kept 4 bases outside the gene matches. Germline values: CDR1 SNHLY, CDR2 FYNNEI. MiXCR was run by TCRdb on the 5' RACE reads, yielding one entry per CDR3 protein. This sample has about 84,000 distinct CDR3 sequences, with over 10% found just once. The chain joins TRBV2 to TRBJ2-3, with 7 positions matching TRBD1. The sequenced sample was whole blood. This receptor was taken from an adult who was a healthcare worker with PCR-confirmed SARS-CoV-2 infection or an uninfected control (not recorded which). In nucleotides, the CDR3 is TGTGCCAGCAGTGAAAAGGGACAGATCACAGATACGCAGTATTTT. As protein: CASSEKGQITDTQYF.